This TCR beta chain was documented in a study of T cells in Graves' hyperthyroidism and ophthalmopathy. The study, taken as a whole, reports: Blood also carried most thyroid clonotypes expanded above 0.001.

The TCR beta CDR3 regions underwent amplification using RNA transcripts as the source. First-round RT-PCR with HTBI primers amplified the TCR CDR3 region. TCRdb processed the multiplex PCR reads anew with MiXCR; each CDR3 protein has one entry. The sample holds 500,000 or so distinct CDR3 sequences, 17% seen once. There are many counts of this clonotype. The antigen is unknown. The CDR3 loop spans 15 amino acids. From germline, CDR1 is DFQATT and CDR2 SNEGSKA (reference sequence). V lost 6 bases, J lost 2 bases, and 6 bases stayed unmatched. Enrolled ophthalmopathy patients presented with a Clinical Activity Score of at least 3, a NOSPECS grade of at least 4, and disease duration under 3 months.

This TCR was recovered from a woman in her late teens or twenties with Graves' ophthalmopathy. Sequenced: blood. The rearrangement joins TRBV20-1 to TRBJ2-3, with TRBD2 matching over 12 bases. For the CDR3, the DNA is TGCAGTGCGGAGCTAGCGGGAGGGCTCACAGATACGCAGTATTTT. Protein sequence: CSAELAGGLTDTQYF.